This is a list of T cell receptor beta chains from one sample in a study of technical replicates of blood from four donors. The method was immunoSEQ multiplex PCR; TCRdb's version includes in-frame clones alone and lacks a portion of them. The sample lists around 69,000 clones, just under 97% seen once, with 0.2% to 0.25% in the top ten. Sequenced sample: T cells isolated from PBMCs. These receptors all come from a human donor in good health. Both conserved end residues are part of each CDR3. The D gene is left open where the match is weak. The listing skips clone size in some rows; elsewhere it reads once, few, many or a size class.

cdr3_nt cdr3_aa v_call clone_size j_call d_call
TGCGCCAGCAGCTACGGGACAGGGTTGGAAAAACTGTTTTTT CASSYGTGLEKLFF TRBV5-1 . TRBJ1-4 TRBD1
TGTGCCAGTGCCGGGACACCCTTAATGAACACTGAAGCTTTCTTT CASAGTPLMNTEAFF TRBV19 . TRBJ1-1 .
TGTGCCAGCAGTCTCGGACATTTGCGGGGTACGCAGTATTTT CASSLGHLRGTQYF TRBV27 . TRBJ2-3 .
TGTGCCAGCAGCTTAGCCAGGGGGAACATCTACGAGCAGTACTTC CASSLARGNIYEQYF TRBV7-2 once TRBJ2-7 TRBD1
TGCGCCAGCAGCTTCGTGACAGGCATGAACACTGAAGCTTTCTTT CASSFVTGMNTEAFF TRBV5-1 . TRBJ1-1 .
TGCGCCAGCAGCGCTTTCTCCAACCGGGACAGGGCCCTTGTTAATTCTCATGAGCAGTTCTTC CASSAFSNRDRALVNSHEQFF TRBV5-1 . TRBJ2-1 TRBD1
TGTGCCAGTAGTATAGCGGTCCAAACCTACGAGCAGTACTTC CASSIAVQTYEQYF TRBV19 . TRBJ2-7 .
TGTGCCAGCAGCCGACAGGGGGAGCTGTTTTTT CASSRQGELFF TRBV28 . TRBJ2-2 .
TGCGCCAGCAGCTCGACAGGGTTAGGCAATCAGCCCCAGCATTTT CASSSTGLGNQPQHF TRBV5-1 . TRBJ1-5 TRBD1
TGTGCCAGCAGCTTCCCGGGACAGGGGGCAGGTGGCTACACCTTC CASSFPGQGAGGYTF TRBV11-2 . TRBJ1-2 TRBD1
TGTGCCAGCAGCCTACCTGCCGGGGGTCAGAATTCACCCCTCCACTTT CASSLPAGGQNSPLHF TRBV5-6 . TRBJ1-6 .
TGTGCCAGCAGTTTAAGTGGGAGGGCCTGGGAGCAGTACTTC CASSLSGRAWEQYF TRBV28 . TRBJ2-7 TRBD2
TGCGCCAGCAGTGACGAGGGGGCTCTCCAAGAGACCCAGTACTTC CASSDEGALQETQYF TRBV10-1 . TRBJ2-5 TRBD1
TGTGCCAGCAGTTCGGGACAGGGACTGTACGAGCAGTACTTC CASSSGQGLYEQYF TRBV27 . TRBJ2-7 TRBD1
TGTGCCAGCAGCGACAGATGGGGCGGGGAGCTGTTTTTT CASSDRWGGELFF TRBV27 . TRBJ2-2 .
TGTGCCAGCATGGCAGGGGCGGATCTAGCCAAAAACATTCAGTACTTC CASMAGADLAKNIQYF TRBV27 . TRBJ2-4 .
TGTGCCAGCATCTGGACAGGGGAACTGTTTTTT CASIWTGELFF TRBV2 . TRBJ1-4 TRBD1
TGTGCCAGCAGACACCGGACTGTAGAGACCCAGTACTTC CASRHRTVETQYF TRBV6-5 . TRBJ2-5 .
TGTGCCAGTCTGGGACAGGGGATCGGTACGCAGTATTTT CASLGQGIGTQYF TRBV19 . TRBJ2-3 TRBD1
TGCGCCAGCAGCTTGGCGGGGGTCCCTTCACCCCTCCACTTT CASSLAGVPSPLHF TRBV5-1 . TRBJ1-6 .
TGTGCTAGCAGCTTAGATTGGCGACTAGCGGGGAGTACTTACAAAGAGACCCAGTACTTC CASSLDWRLAGSTYKETQYF TRBV7-7 . TRBJ2-5 TRBD2
TGTGCCAGTAGTATCCGCGGATTTGAAGCTTTCTTT CASSIRGFEAFF TRBV19 . TRBJ1-1 .
TGTGCCAGCAGTGAATATGCGGGAGGGCCTTTATACGAGCAGTACTTC CASSEYAGGPLYEQYF TRBV2 . TRBJ2-7 TRBD2
TGTGCCCATCGAGGGAGGATGTACGAAGCTTTCTTT CAHRGRMYEAFF TRBV2 once TRBJ1-1 .
TGTGCCAGCAGTTATACAGAAACTAATTCACCCCTCCACTTT CASSYTETNSPLHF TRBV27 . TRBJ1-6 .
TGTGCCAGCATCTTTGGCCCAGGGGAGGGAAACACCATATATTTT CASIFGPGEGNTIYF TRBV6-1 . TRBJ1-3 .
TGTGCCAGCAGTGACCTTAGCGGATCTGCCGATGAGCAGTTCTTC CASSDLSGSADEQFF TRBV6-1 . TRBJ2-1 .
TGTGCCAGCAGTTTAGTGGGACTAGCGGGAGGGCCAAGTAGTGAGCAGTTCTTC CASSLVGLAGGPSSEQFF TRBV27 once TRBJ2-1 TRBD2